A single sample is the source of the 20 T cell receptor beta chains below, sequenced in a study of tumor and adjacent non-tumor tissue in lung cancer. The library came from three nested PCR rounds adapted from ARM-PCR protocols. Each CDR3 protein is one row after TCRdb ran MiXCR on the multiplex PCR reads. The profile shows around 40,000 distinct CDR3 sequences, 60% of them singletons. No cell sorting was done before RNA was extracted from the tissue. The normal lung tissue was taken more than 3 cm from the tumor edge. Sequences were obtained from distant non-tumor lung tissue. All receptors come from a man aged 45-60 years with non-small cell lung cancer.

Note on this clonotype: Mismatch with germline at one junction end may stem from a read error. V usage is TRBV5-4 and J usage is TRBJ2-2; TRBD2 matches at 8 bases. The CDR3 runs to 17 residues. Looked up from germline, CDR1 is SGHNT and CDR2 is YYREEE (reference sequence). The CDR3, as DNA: TGTGCCAACAGCTTGGGGGGTTTAGCGGGAAACACCGGGGAGCTGTTTTTT. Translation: CANSLGGLAGNTGELFF.

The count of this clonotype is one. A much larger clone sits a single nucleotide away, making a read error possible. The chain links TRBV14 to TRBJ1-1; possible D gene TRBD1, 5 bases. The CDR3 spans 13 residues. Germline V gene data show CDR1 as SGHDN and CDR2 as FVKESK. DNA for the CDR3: TGTACCAGCAGCCAAGACAGCAACACTGAAGCTTTCTTT. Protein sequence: CTSSQDSNTEAFF.

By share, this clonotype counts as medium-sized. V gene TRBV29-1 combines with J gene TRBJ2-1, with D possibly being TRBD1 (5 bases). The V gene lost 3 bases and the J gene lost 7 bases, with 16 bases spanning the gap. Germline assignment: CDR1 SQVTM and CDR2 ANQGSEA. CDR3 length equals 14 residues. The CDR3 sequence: CSVDPSAGMNEQFF. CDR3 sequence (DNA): TGCAGCGTTGATCCTTCTGCAGGGATGAATGAGCAGTTCTTC.

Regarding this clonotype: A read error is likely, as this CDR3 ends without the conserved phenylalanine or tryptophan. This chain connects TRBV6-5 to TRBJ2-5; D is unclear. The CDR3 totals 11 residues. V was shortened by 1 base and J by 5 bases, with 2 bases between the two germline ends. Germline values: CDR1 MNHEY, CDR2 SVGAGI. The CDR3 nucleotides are TGTGCCAGCAGTTACTTGGAGACCCAGTACTCC. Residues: CASSYLETQYS.

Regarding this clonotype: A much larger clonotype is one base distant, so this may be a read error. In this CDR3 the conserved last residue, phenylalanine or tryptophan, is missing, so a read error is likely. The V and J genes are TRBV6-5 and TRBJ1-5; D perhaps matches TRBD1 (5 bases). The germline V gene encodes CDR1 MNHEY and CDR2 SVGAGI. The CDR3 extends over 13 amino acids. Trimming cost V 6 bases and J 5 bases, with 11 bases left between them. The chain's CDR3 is CASRVQVDQPQHL. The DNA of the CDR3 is TGTGCCAGCAGAGTACAGGTTGATCAGCCCCAGCATTTA.

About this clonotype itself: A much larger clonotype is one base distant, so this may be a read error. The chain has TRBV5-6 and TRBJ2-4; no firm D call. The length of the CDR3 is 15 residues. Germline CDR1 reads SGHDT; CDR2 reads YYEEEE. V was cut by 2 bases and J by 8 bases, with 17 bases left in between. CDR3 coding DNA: TGTGCCAGCAGCTTAAAGTCCTGTGGAAGATACATTCAGTACTTC. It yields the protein CASSLKSCGRYIQYF.

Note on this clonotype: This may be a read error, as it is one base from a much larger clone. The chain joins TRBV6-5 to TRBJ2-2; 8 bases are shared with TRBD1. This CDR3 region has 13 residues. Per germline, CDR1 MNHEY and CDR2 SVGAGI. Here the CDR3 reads CASSWDRPGELLF. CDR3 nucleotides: TGTGCCAGCAGTTGGGACAGGCCCGGGGAGCTGTTATTT.

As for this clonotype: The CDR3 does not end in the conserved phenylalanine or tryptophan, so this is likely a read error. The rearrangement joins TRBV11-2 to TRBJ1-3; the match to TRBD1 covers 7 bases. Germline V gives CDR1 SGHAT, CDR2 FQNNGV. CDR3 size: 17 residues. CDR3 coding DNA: TGTGCCAGCAACTTAATGACAGGGAAGAGCTCTGGAGACACCATATATTGT. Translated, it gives CASNLMTGKSSGDTIYC.

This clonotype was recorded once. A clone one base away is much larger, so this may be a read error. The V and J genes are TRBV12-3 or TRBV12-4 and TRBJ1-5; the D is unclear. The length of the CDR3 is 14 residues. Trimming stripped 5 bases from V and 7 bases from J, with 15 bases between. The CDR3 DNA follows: TGTGCCAGCAGTACTGGCGGGGTAGGGCAGCCCCAGCATTTT. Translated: CASSTGGVGQPQHF.

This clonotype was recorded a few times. The CDR3 region has the DNA TGTGTCAACAGTCAGGACAGGGGCTCCCCCTACGAGCAGTACTTC. This codes for CVNSQDRGSPYEQYF. V usage is TRBV11-1 and J usage is TRBJ2-7; 9 bases are shared with TRBD1. Germline assignment: CDR1 SGHAT and CDR2 FQDESV (reference sequence). The CDR3 extends over 15 amino acids. The whole variable domain, remainder taken from reference TRBV11-1 and TRBJ2-7, is EAEVAQSPRYKITEKSQAVAFWCDPISGHATLYWYRQILGQGPELLVQFQDESVVDDSQLPKDRFSAERLKGVDSTLKIQPAELGDSAMYLCVNSQDRGSPYEQYFGPGTRLTVT.

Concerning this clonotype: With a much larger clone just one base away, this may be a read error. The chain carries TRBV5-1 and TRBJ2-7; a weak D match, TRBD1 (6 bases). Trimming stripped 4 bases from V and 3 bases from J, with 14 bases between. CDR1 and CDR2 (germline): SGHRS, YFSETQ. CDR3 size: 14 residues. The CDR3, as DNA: TGCGCCAGCAGCCGGTTTGGACAGAGCTACGAGCAGTACTTC. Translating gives CASSRFGQSYEQYF.

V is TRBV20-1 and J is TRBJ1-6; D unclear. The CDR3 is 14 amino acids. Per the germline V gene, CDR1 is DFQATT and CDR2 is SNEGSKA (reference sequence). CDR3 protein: CRAVSRSYNSPLHF. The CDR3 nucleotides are TGCAGGGCTGTTAGTCGCTCCTATAATTCACCCCTCCACTTT.

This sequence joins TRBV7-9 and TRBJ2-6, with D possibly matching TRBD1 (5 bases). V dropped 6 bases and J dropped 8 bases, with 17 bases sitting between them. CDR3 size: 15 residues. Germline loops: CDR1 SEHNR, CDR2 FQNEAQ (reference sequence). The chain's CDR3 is CASSLLEAGTNVLTF. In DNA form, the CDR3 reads TGTGCCAGCAGTCTTCTCGAGGCAGGGACCAACGTCCTGACTTTC.

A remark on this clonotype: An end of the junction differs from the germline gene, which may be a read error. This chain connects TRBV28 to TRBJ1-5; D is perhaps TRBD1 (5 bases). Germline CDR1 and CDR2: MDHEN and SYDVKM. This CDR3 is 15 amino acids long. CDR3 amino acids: CASILGQGYRQPQHF. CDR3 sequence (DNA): TGTGCCAGCATTTTAGGGCAGGGATATAGACAGCCCCAGCATTTT.

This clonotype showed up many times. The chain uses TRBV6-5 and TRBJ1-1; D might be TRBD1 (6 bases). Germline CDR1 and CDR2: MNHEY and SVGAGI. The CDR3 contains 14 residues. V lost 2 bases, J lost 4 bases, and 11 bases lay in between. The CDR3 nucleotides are TGTGCCAGCAGTTACGGGGGGGCTGGCACTGAAGCTTTCTTT. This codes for CASSYGGAGTEAFF.

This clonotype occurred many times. The DNA for the CDR3 is TGCAGCGTTACGACTAGCGGGGGGGAGACCCAGTACTTC. As protein: CSVTTSGGETQYF. The chain combines TRBV29-1 with TRBJ2-5; TRBD2 agrees at 13 bases. There are 13 residues in the CDR3. V lost 5 bases, J lost 5 bases, and 2 bases stayed unmatched. Germline CDR1 and CDR2: SQVTM and ANQGSEA.

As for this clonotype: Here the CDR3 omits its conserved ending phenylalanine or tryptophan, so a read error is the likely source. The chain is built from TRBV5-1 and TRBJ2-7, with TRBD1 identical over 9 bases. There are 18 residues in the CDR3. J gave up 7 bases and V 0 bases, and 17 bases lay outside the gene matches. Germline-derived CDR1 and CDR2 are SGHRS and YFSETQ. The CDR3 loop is CASSLGDTDRGRTREQYL. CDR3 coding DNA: TGCGCCAGCAGCTTGGGTGACACGGACAGGGGCCGGACAAGAGAGCAGTACTTA.

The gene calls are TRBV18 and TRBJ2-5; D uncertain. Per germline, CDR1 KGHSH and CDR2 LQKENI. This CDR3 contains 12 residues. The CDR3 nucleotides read TGTGCTAACTCACCAGACCAAGAGACCCAGTACTTC. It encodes CANSPDQETQYF.

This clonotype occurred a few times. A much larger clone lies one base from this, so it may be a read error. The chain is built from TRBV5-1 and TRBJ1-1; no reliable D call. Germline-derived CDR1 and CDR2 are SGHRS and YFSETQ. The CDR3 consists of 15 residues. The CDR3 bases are TGCGTCAGCAGCTTTAATGCGGGCATGAACACTGAAGCTTTCTTT. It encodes CVSSFNAGMNTEAFF.

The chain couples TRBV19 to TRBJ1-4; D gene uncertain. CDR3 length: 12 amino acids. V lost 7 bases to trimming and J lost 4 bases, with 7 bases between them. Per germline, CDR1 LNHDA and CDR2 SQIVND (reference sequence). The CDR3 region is CASNAINEKLFF. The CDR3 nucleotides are TGTGCCAGTAACGCAATTAATGAAAAACTGTTTTTT. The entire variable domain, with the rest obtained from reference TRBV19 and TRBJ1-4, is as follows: DGGITQSPKYLFRKEGQNVTLSCEQNLNHDAMYWYRQDPGQGLRLIYYSQIVNDFQKGDIAEGYSVSREKKESFPLTVTSAQKNPTAFYLCASNAINEKLFFGSGTQLSVL.